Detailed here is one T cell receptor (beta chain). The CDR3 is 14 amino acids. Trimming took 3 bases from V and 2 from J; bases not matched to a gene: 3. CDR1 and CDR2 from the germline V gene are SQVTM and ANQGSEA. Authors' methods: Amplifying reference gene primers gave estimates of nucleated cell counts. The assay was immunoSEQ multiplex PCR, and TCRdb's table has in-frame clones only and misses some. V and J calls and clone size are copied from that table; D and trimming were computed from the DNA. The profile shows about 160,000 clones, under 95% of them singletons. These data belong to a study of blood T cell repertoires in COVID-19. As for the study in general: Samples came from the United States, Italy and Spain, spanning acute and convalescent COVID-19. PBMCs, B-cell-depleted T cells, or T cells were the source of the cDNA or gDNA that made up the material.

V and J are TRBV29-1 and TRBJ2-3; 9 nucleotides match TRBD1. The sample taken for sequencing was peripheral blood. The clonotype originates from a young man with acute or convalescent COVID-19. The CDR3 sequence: CSVERDRDTDTQYF. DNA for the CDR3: TGCAGCGTTGAGAGGGACAGGGACACAGATACGCAGTATTTT.